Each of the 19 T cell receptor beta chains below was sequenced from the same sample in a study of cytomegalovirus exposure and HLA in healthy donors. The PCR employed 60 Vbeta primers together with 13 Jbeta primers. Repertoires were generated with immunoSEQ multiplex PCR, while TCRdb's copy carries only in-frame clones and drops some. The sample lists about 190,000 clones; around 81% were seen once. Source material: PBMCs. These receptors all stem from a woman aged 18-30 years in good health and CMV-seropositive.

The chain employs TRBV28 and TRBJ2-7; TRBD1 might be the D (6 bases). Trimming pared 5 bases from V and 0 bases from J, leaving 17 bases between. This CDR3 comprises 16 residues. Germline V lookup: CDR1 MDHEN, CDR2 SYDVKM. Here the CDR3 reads CASSAPGTPSSYEQYF. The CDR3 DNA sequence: TGTGCCAGCAGTGCCCCCGGGACACCAAGCTCCTACGAGCAGTACTTC. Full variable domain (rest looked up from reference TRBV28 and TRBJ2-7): DVKVTQSSRYLVKRTGEKVFLECVQDMDHENMFWYRQDPGLGLRLIYFSYDVKMKEKGDIPEGYSVSREKKERFSLILESASTNQTSMYLCASSAPGTPSSYEQYFGPGTRLTVT.

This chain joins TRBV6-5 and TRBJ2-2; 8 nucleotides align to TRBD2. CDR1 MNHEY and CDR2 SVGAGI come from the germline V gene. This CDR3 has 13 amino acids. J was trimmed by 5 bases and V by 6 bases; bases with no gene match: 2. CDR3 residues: CASSQRGTGELFF. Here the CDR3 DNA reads TGTGCCAGCAGCCAGCGGGGGACCGGGGAGCTGTTTTTT.

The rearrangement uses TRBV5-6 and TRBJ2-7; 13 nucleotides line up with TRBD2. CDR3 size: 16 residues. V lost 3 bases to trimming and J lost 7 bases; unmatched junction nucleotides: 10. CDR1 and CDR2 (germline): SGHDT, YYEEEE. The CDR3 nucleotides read TGTGCCAGCAGCTGGGCATCGACTAGCGGGGGGCTTGAGCAGTACTTC. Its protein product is CASSWASTSGGLEQYF.

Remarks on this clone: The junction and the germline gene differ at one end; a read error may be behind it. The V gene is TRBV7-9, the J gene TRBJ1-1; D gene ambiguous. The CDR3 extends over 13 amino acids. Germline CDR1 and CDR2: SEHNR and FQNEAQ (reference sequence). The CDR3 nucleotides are TGTTCCAGCAGCTTTGTCGGGAACACTGAAGCTTTCTTT. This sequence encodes CSSSFVGNTEAFF.

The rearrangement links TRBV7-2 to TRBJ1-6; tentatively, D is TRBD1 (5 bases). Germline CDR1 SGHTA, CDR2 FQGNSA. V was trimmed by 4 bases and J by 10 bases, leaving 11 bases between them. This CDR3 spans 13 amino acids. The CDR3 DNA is TGTGCCAGCAGCTCGGGGGTTGGCTCACCCCTCCACTTT. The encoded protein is CASSSGVGSPLHF.

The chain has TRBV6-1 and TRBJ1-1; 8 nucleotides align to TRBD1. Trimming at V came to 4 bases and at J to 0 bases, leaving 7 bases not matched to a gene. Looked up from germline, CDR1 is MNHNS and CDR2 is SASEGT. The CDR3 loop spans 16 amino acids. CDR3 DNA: TGTGCCAGCAGTGGACAGGGGTCGAGGGTGAACACTGAAGCTTTCTTT. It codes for CASSGQGSRVNTEAFF.

The CDR3 DNA reads TGTGCCAGCAGCTTAGAAAGCGGGGGGAGCTCTGGGGCCAACGTCCTGACTTTC. It encodes CASSLESGGSSGANVLTF. The gene calls are TRBV7-6 and TRBJ2-6; 9 nucleotides line up with TRBD2. The germline V gene encodes CDR1 SGHVS and CDR2 FNYEAQ. V dropped 1 base and J dropped 0; count of bases not matched to a gene: 4. The CDR3 runs to 18 residues.

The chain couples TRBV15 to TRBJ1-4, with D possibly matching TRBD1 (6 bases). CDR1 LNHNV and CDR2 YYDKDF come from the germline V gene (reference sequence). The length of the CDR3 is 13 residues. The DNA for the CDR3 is TGTGCGACACGGGCTCAGGGGTCGGAAAAACTGTTTTTT. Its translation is CATRAQGSEKLFF.

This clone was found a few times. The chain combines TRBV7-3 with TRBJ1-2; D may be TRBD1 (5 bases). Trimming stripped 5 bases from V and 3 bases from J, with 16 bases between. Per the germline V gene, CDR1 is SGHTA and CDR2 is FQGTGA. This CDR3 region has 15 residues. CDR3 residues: CASSPGGGIDYGYTF. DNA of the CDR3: TGTGCCAGCAGCCCTGGCGGGGGGATAGACTATGGCTACACCTTC. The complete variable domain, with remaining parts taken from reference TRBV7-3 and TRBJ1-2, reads GAGVSQTPSNKVTEKGKYVELRCDPISGHTALYWYRQSLGQGPEFLIYFQGTGAADDSGLPNDRFFAVRPEGSVSTLKIQRTERGDSAVYLCASSPGGGIDYGYTFGSGTRLTVV.

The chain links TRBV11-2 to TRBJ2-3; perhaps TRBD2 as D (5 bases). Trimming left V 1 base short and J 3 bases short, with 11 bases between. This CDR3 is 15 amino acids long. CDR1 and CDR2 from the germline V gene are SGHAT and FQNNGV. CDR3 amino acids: CASSLVRAETDTQYF. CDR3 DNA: TGTGCCAGCAGCTTAGTGAGGGCAGAGACAGATACGCAGTATTTT.

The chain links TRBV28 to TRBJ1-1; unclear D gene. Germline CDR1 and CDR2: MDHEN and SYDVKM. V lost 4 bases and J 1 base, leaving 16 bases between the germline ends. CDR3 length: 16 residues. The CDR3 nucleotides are TGTGCCAGCAGTTCCTTTTCAGGTTATGCGAACACTGAAGCTTTCTTT. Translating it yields CASSSFSGYANTEAFF.

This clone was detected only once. CDR3 nucleotides: TGTGCCAGCAAAAGCTTTCGCTCAGATACGCAGTATTTT. This sequence encodes CASKSFRSDTQYF. J is TRBJ2-3 and V is TRBV7-2, with D hard to call. Germline V gene sequence: CDR1 SGHTA, CDR2 FQGNSA. The CDR3 runs to 13 residues. V shed 7 bases and J shed 4 bases, with 12 bases lying between them.

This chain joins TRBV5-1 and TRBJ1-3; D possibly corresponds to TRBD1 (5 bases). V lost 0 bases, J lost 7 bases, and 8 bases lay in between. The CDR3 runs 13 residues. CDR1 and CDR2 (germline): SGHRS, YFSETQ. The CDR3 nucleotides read TGCGCCAGCAGCTTGGCCGGGGGGAACACCATATATTTT. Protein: CASSLAGGNTIYF.

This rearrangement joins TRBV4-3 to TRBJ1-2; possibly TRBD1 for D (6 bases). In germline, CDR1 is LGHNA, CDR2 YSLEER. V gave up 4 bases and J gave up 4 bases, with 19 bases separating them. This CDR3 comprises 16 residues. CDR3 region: CASSLRLGARGYGYTF. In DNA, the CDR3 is TGCGCCAGCAGCCTCCGTTTGGGGGCAAGGGGCTATGGCTACACCTTC.

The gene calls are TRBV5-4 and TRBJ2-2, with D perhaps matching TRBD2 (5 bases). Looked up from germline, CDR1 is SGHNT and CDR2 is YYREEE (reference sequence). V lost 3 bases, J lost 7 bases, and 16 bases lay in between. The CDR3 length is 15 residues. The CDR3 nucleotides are TGTGCCAGCAGCTACAGCGGAGTTCGGGTCGGGGAGCTGTTTTTT. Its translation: CASSYSGVRVGELFF.

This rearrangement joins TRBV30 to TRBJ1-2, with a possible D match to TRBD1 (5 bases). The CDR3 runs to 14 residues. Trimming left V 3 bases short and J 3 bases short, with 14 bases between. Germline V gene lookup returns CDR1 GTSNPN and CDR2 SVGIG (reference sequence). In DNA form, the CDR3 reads TGTGCCTGGAGGAACAGGAACCTTTACTATGGCTACACCTTC. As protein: CAWRNRNLYYGYTF.

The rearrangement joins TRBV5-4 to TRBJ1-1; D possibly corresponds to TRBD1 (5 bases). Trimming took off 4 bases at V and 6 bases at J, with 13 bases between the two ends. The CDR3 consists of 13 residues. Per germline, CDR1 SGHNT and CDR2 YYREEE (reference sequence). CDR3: CASSLFDSPEAFF. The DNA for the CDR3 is TGTGCCAGCAGCCTGTTCGACAGTCCTGAAGCTTTCTTT.

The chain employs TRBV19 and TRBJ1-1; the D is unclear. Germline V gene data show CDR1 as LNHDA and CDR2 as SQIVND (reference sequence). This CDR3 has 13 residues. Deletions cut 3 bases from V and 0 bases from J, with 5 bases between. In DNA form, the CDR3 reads TGTGCCAGTAGTATTTCGGTGAACACTGAAGCTTTCTTT. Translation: CASSISVNTEAFF.

Here the CDR3 reads CASTTQLNYGYTF. CDR3 coding DNA: TGTGCCAGTACTACCCAATTAAACTATGGCTACACCTTC. The rearrangement links TRBV19 to TRBJ1-2; D is undetermined. V was clipped by 7 bases and J by 2 bases, with 11 bases between them. CDR1 is LNHDA and CDR2 is SQIVND in the germline V gene (reference sequence). The CDR3 totals 13 residues.